This passage covers 13 T cell receptor beta chains from one sample sequenced in a study of blood T cell repertoires in COVID-19. Measured with immunoSEQ multiplex PCR; TCRdb has only the in-frame clones, and not every one. The sample lists about 200,000 clones, around 80% occurring once. Sequenced: peripheral blood. These receptors were obtained from a man aged 55 to 70 with acute or convalescent COVID-19.

CDR3 in amino acids: CASSVGSGLTDTQYF. In DNA, the CDR3 is TGTGCCAGCAGCGTGGGCAGCGGTCTCACAGATACGCAGTATTTT. The chain is built from TRBV9 and TRBJ2-3, with D possibly matching TRBD2 (5 bases). CDR3 length: 15 residues. The germline V and J ends were trimmed by 2 bases and 2 bases, with 12 bases remaining between them. Germline values: CDR1 SGDLS, CDR2 YYNGEE.

This chain uses TRBV27 with TRBJ1-5, with 7 positions matching TRBD1. The CDR3 has 15 amino acids. J was trimmed by 5 bases and V by 4 bases; bases with no gene match: 8. Per the germline V gene, CDR1 is MNHEY and CDR2 is SMNVEV (reference sequence). The CDR3 reads CASSSETGRHQPQHF. The CDR3 DNA is TGTGCCAGCAGTTCGGAGACAGGGCGGCATCAGCCCCAGCATTTT.

This chain uses TRBV4-3 with TRBJ1-2; D call uncertain. From germline, CDR1 is LGHNA and CDR2 YSLEER. Between the trimmed V and J ends, which lost 0 bases and 1 base, there was a span of 9 bases. CDR3 size: 15 residues. The CDR3 is CASSQDRHSNYGYTF. The CDR3 DNA reads TGCGCCAGCAGCCAAGATAGGCACAGTAACTATGGCTACACCTTC.

The chain has TRBV5-4 and TRBJ2-4, with a weak D call TRBD2 (7 bases). The germline V gene has CDR1 SGHNT and CDR2 YYREEE (reference sequence). Trimming took off 6 bases at V and 1 base at J, with 17 bases between the two ends. The CDR3 covers 16 residues. The CDR3 protein is CASTHGGRGAKNIQYF. The DNA for the CDR3 is TGTGCCAGCACCCACGGGGGGCGCGGGGCCAAAAACATTCAGTACTTC.

The chain employs TRBV6-5 and TRBJ1-1; D gene unclear. This CDR3 comprises 15 residues. V was clipped by 0 bases and J by 0 bases, with 8 bases between them. In germline, CDR1 is MNHEY, CDR2 SVGAGI. In DNA form, the CDR3 reads TGTGCCAGCAGTTACTCGACAAGACTGAACACTGAAGCTTTCTTT. It specifies CASSYSTRLNTEAFF.

This chain connects TRBV7-9 to TRBJ2-3, with 8 nucleotides matching TRBD1. J lost 0 bases, V lost 5 bases, and 1 base had no gene match. Per germline, CDR1 SEHNR and CDR2 FQNEAQ (reference sequence). This CDR3 is 14 amino acids long. This CDR3 reads CASSGQGSTDTQYF. The DNA of the CDR3 is TGTGCCAGCAGCGGACAGGGAAGCACAGATACGCAGTATTTT.

The rearrangement joins TRBV7-2 to TRBJ1-1, with D tentatively TRBD1 (6 bases). Germline values: CDR1 SGHTA, CDR2 FQGNSA. Trimming pared 5 bases from V and 1 base from J, leaving 11 bases between. This CDR3 comprises 14 residues. Written as DNA, the CDR3 is TGTGCCAGCAGCGCACAGGGCCAGAACACTGAAGCTTTCTTT. As protein: CASSAQGQNTEAFF. Based on the CDR3 plus reference TRBV7-2 and TRBJ1-1, the full variable domain is GAGVSQSPSNKVTEKGKDVELRCDPISGHTALYWYRQSLGQGLEFLIYFQGNSAPDKSGLPSDRFSAERTGGSVSTLTIQRTQQEDSAVYLCASSAQGQNTEAFFGQGTRLTVV.

The J gene is TRBJ2-4, the V gene TRBV5-1; 7 nucleotides match TRBD1. Germline assignment: CDR1 SGHRS and CDR2 YFSETQ. There are 16 residues in the CDR3. V was pared by 5 bases and J by 0 bases, with 8 bases of the junction left unmatched. CDR3 DNA: TGCGCCAGCAGAGGGACAGCCCGACTAGCCAAAAACATTCAGTACTTC. It encodes CASRGTARLAKNIQYF. The full variable domain, in which reference TRBV5-1 and TRBJ2-4 provide the parts outside the CDR3, is KAGVTQTPRYLIKTRGQQVTLSCSPISGHRSVSWYQQTPGQGLQFLFEYFSETQRNKGNFPGRFSGRQFSNSRSEMNVSTLELGDSALYLCASRGTARLAKNIQYFGAGTRLSVL.

The chain recombines TRBV7-9 with TRBJ2-3, with TRBD1 as a possible D gene (5 bases). Trimming shortened V by 1 base and J by 4 bases, and 9 bases separated the two germline ends. The germline V gene has CDR1 SEHNR and CDR2 FQNEAQ (reference sequence). The CDR3 covers 14 residues. As DNA, the CDR3 is TGTGCCAGCAGCTTAGAGGGGTTGGCAGATACGCAGTATTTT. The encoded protein is CASSLEGLADTQYF.

This clone is a singleton in its sample. The V gene is TRBV6-5, the J gene TRBJ1-6; D remains unclear. Trimming pared 6 bases from V and 8 bases from J, leaving 14 bases between. The CDR3 is made up of 14 amino acids. Per the germline V gene, CDR1 is MNHEY and CDR2 is SVGAGI. Written as DNA, the CDR3 is TGTGCCAGCAGCGCTTCCCGGGGAGATTCACCCCTCCACTTT. Encoded protein: CASSASRGDSPLHF.

The chain combines TRBV10-3 with TRBJ1-4, with 9 bases lining up with TRBD1. This CDR3 region has 15 residues. Germline V gene data show CDR1 as ENHRY and CDR2 as SYGVKD. V lost 0 bases to trimming and J lost 5 bases; unmatched junction nucleotides: 1. CDR3 region: CAISESGTGNEKLFF. In DNA, the CDR3 is TGTGCCATCAGTGAGTCCGGGACAGGGAATGAAAAACTGTTTTTT.

V gene TRBV12-5 combines with J gene TRBJ2-7; 8 bases align to TRBD1. Germline V CDR1 and CDR2: LGHNT, FRNRAP. CDR3 length equals 14 residues. The ends lost 6 bases at V and 5 bases at J; junction bases unmatched: 9. CDR3 sequence (DNA): TGTGCTAGTGGGCGGACGGACAGGGCGAACGAGCAGTACTTC. Protein product: CASGRTDRANEQYF.

The chain employs TRBV20-1 and TRBJ1-1; D is undetermined. The V end was cut by 3 bases, the J end by 5 bases, with 13 bases between. Germline V gene lookup returns CDR1 DFQATT and CDR2 SNEGSKA (reference sequence). The CDR3 has 13 residues. The CDR3 spells CSASNSGTTEAFF. The DNA for the CDR3 is TGCAGTGCTAGTAATTCAGGCACGACTGAAGCTTTCTTT.